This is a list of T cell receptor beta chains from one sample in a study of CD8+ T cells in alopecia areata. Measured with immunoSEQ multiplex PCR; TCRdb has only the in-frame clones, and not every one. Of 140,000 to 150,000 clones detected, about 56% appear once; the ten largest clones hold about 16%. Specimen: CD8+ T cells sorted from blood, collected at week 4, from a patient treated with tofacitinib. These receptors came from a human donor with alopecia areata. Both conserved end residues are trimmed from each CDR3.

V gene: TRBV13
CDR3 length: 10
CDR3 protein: ASSLDATEAF

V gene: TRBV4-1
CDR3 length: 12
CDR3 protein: ASSQVVTYHEQY

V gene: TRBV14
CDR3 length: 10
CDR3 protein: ASSPTDTEAF

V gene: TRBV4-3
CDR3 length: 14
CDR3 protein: ASSQDRDRVYNEQF

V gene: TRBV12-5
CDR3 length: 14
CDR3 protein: ASGLEGLDSNQPQH

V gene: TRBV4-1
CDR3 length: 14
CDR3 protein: ASSQEDFYSNQPQH

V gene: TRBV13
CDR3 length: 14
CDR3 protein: ASSLELAGGVPEQY

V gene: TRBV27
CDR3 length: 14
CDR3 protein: ASSPSAGHRQETQY

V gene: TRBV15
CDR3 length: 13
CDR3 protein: ATSGHPGTSTEAF

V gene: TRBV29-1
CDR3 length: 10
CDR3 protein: SVEDDNYEQY

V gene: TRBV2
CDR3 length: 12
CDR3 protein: ASTLQETGSPLH

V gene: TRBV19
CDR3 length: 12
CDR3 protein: ASSISTGDPLQY

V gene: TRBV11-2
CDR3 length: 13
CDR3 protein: ASSLDREGRKGYT

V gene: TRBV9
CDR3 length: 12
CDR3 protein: ASSVEDGLQPQH

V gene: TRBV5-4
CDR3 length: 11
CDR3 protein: ASSPGTLYEQY